Listed here is a single TCR beta chain. Its antigen is still unknown. It has no much larger one-base neighbor in the sample; base qualities were not kept. CDR1 and CDR2 are drawn from the germline V gene: LGHNA, YSLEER. Reading from cysteine to phenylalanine, the CDR3 counts 17 amino acids. Just CDR3 DNA is preserved here, 51 bases in frame from base 1. Trimming takes 5 bases off V and 7 bases off J; junction bases not matched to a gene: 16. Sequencing of TCRB CDR3 was done on genomic DNA with the immunoSEQ assay. For the original study's pipeline: Analyses were restricted to productive TCRB rearrangements. Clonality was expressed as a Shannon entropy-based productive clonality index, with each clone defined by a unique TCRB CDR3 sequence. Repertoire overlap for a pair of samples was computed from each clone's template counts relative to total templates per sample. Flow cytometry-measured V-gene usage correlated with V-gene usage from TCRB sequencing, with a Spearman r of approximately 0.6. The source is immuneACCESS, and TCRdb retained only in-frame sequences with V and J called. Part of the clones is not carried over; for the studies checked, unresolved V genes explain less than half of this, and the remainder is unexplained. D and trimming were read from the DNA, whereas the V and J calls and clone size are those reported in that table. The sample includes 10,000 to 15,000 clones, with 65% to 75% observed a single time. Approximately 10% of the sample rests with the top ten.

These data come from a study of somatic mutations in cytotoxic T cells in rheumatoid arthritis (dated by TCRdb to the late 2010s). For the study in its entirety: Some T-cell populations stained with V beta antibodies were sorted by flow on a FACSAria II or Sony SH800 to nearly 100% purity, with sorted V beta1+ cells additionally subjected to TCRB sequencing. In newly diagnosed rheumatoid arthritis without treatment, the study examined if expanded CD8+ T-cell clones harbor somatic mutations, relying on TCRB deep sequencing to characterize clonality. TCRB deep sequencing covered approximately 64 patients with rheumatoid arthritis along with 20 healthy controls. Patients and controls did not essentially differ in median age, which was nearly identical between the groups.

Healthy controls were roughly 20 blood donors whose buffy coats were used, with a median age of about 56 years (range roughly 20-75) and 55% to 70% female. On an AutoMACS, CD4+ and CD8+ cells were isolated via positive magnetic bead selection, and their purity was verified by flow cytometry. Peripheral blood mononuclear cells were obtained using density gradient separation with Ficoll-Paque PLUS. DNA was extracted from CD4-enriched, CD8-enriched or PBMC samples with Nucleospin Tissue or Tissue XS kits and quantified with a Qubit 2.0 fluorometer. Broad study findings and their caveats: The expanded CD8+ clones had unknown antigen targets, and not appearing in virus-specific databases did not rule out that they were virus-specific. There was no significant difference in CD8+ T-cell clonality between rheumatoid arthritis patients and age-matched healthy controls. An increase of CD8+ clonality with age was seen in patients (Spearman r=0.49) but not in healthy controls. The largest CD8+ clone made up more than 20% of CD8+ cells in about an eighth of the 65 patients, and blood and synovial fluid shared several identical CD8+ TCRB sequences. The slight TRBV07 underrepresentation in patients was not adjusted for multiple comparisons.

This receptor was identified in an older man in good health. The sequence joins TRBV4-3 to TRBJ1-2; the junction holds 10 bases that match TRBD1. Material: CD8+ T cells sorted from blood. In nucleotide form, the sequence is TGCGCCAGCAGCGGCCGGGACAGGGGTTCTTTTTCGGGTGGCTACACCTTC. This is translated as CASSGRDRGSFSGGYTF.